The 22 T cell receptor beta chains reported below all come from one sample, sequenced in a study of blood T cell repertoires in COVID-19. Here immunoSEQ multiplex PCR was the method, and the copy in TCRdb shows in-frame clones only, minus some. Here the sample spans 100,000 to 150,000 clones, 87% being singletons. The material sequenced was peripheral blood. The receptor source for this set is a woman between 70 and 85 years old with acute or convalescent COVID-19.

J is TRBJ1-1 and V is TRBV5-1; D is unresolved. This CDR3 is built from 15 residues. Trimming shortened V by 2 bases and J by 1 base, and 12 bases separated the two germline ends. Looked up from germline, CDR1 is SGHRS and CDR2 is YFSETQ. This CDR3 is CASSLSGGSNTEAFF. The CDR3 region has the DNA TGCGCCAGCAGCTTATCCGGCGGATCGAACACTGAAGCTTTCTTT.

Concerning this clone itself: Different DNA sequences within this sample yield the same CDR3. The chain uses TRBV12-3 or TRBV12-4 and TRBJ1-5; 7 bases line up with TRBD1. The CDR3 is 13 residues long. The V and J ends lost 5 bases and 4 bases, in that order; junction bases with no gene match: 2. The CDR3 DNA reads TGTGCCAGCAGTCCAGGGGGTAATCAGCCCCAGCATTTT. Protein: CASSPGGNQPQHF.

The CDR3 protein is CSVPPPGQGAGETQYF. As DNA, the CDR3 is TGCAGCGTCCCCCCCCCAGGACAGGGGGCAGGCGAGACCCAGTACTTC. The rearrangement links TRBV29-1 to TRBJ2-5; 11 positions match TRBD1. The length of the CDR3 is 16 residues. From germline, CDR1 is SQVTM and CDR2 ANQGSEA. V gave up 6 bases and J gave up 5 bases; unmatched junction bases: 14.

The chain employs TRBV4-2 and TRBJ2-2; 11 bases match TRBD1. Germline V gene data show CDR1 as LGHNA and CDR2 as YNFKEQ. CDR3 length: 15 amino acids. V was pared by 5 bases and J by 4 bases, with 3 bases of the junction left unmatched. The CDR3 loop reads CASSAGTGGTGELFF. For the CDR3, the DNA is TGTGCCAGCAGCGCGGGGACAGGGGGCACCGGGGAGCTGTTTTTT.

This sequence joins TRBV28 and TRBJ1-5, with unresolved D. Trimming shortened V by 3 bases and J by 0 bases, and 6 bases separated the two germline ends. Germline-derived CDR1 and CDR2 are MDHEN and SYDVKM. This CDR3 region has 14 residues. The CDR3 region is CASSLGVSNQPQHF. The CDR3 coding sequence is TGTGCCAGCAGTTTGGGAGTTAGCAATCAGCCCCAGCATTTT.

This chain uses TRBV19 with TRBJ2-3, with TRBD2 matching 10 bases. This CDR3 is built from 17 residues. Germline V gives CDR1 LNHDA, CDR2 SQIVND (reference sequence). V was clipped by 1 base and J by 2 bases; unmatched bases: 6. CDR3 residues: CASSIGLAGVSTDTQYF. DNA for the CDR3: TGTGCCAGTAGTATAGGCCTAGCGGGGGTTTCCACAGATACGCAGTATTTT.

This chain joins TRBV7-2 and TRBJ1-2, with TRBD1 matching over 10 bases. From germline, CDR1 is SGHTA and CDR2 FQGNSA. The length of the CDR3 is 13 residues. The V and J ends lost 8 bases and 7 bases, in that order; junction bases with no gene match: 7. CDR3 sequence (DNA): TGTGCCAGCGGCGAAAGGACAGGGGGTGGCTACACCTTC. Amino acid sequence: CASGERTGGGYTF.

The genes are TRBV11-2 and TRBJ2-5, with TRBD2 identical over 9 bases. Germline CDR1 and CDR2: SGHAT and FQNNGV. V was clipped by 1 base and J by 2 bases; unmatched bases: 8. This CDR3 region has 17 residues. The CDR3 loop reads CASSLGSAGGIQETQYF. Here the CDR3 DNA reads TGTGCCAGCAGCTTAGGATCCGCGGGGGGGATACAAGAGACCCAGTACTTC. The full variable domain, with the rest looked up from reference TRBV11-2 and TRBJ2-5, is EAGVAQSPRYKIIEKRQSVAFWCNPISGHATLYWYQQILGQGPKLLIQFQNNGVVDDSQLPKDRFSAERLKGVDSTLKIQPAKLEDSAVYLCASSLGSAGGIQETQYFGPGTRLLVL.

This chain links TRBV5-1 with TRBJ1-1; 8 nucleotides match TRBD1. Trimming cost V 0 bases and J 4 bases; bases outside gene matches: 5. The CDR3 has 15 amino acids. Germline V gene sequence: CDR1 SGHRS, CDR2 YFSETQ. In DNA form, the CDR3 reads TGCGCCAGCAGCTTGGTGGACAGGGTGGGCACTGAAGCTTTCTTT. Translation gives CASSLVDRVGTEAFF.

The chain carries TRBV7-2 and TRBJ2-7; 8 bases are a match to TRBD2. J was trimmed by 4 bases and V by 5 bases; bases with no gene match: 10. The V gene's germline CDR1 is SGHTA and CDR2 FQGNSA. The CDR3 is 15 residues long. The DNA for the CDR3 is TGTGCCAGCAGCCGGGAATCGGGGGGGCTATACGAGCAGTACTTC. This sequence encodes CASSRESGGLYEQYF.

The sample holds one count of this clone. This sequence joins TRBV4-1 and TRBJ1-2, with D perhaps matching TRBD1 (5 bases). Germline V gene lookup returns CDR1 MGHRA and CDR2 YSYEKL. The CDR3 runs to 13 residues. Trimming cost V 3 bases and J 9 bases, with 14 bases left between them. The CDR3 loop is CASSHPRGLSYTF. CDR3 sequence (DNA): TGCGCCAGCAGCCACCCTCGGGGACTCAGCTACACCTTC.

This chain connects TRBV15 to TRBJ2-1; TRBD2 matches at 11 bases. The CDR3 runs 16 residues. Germline loops: CDR1 LNHNV, CDR2 YYDKDF (reference sequence). Germline trimming cut 3 bases from V and 8 bases from J; bases unmatched to any gene: 9. The CDR3 reads CATSRDLASGGHEQFF. The CDR3 region has the DNA TGTGCCACCAGCAGGGACTTGGCTAGCGGGGGGCATGAGCAGTTCTTC.

This clone was seen only a few times. The V call is TRBV3-1 (or the pseudogene TRBV3-2), the J call TRBJ1-6; D remains ambiguous. V shed 1 base and J shed 10 bases, with 11 bases lying between them. This CDR3 region has 14 residues. Germline CDR1 reads LGHDT; CDR2 reads YNNKEL (reference sequence). CDR3 coding DNA: TGTGCCAGCAGCCAAGCTAGTGGAGGCTCACCCCTCCACTTT. Translated: CASSQASGGSPLHF.

This chain links TRBV2 with TRBJ1-2; D perhaps matches TRBD1 (6 bases). Germline V gene lookup returns CDR1 SNHLY and CDR2 FYNNEI. With 6 bases removed from V and 3 bases from J, the gap between germline ends came to 14 bases. CDR3 length: 14 residues. This CDR3 is CASRPQGPHYGYTF. The CDR3 DNA reads as TGTGCCAGCAGACCACAGGGCCCGCACTATGGCTACACCTTC.

This rearrangement joins TRBV2 to TRBJ2-7; 7 bases are a match to TRBD2. This CDR3 is built from 14 residues. Unmatched junction bases numbered 7, after V lost 6 bases and J lost 2 bases. From germline, CDR1 is SNHLY and CDR2 FYNNEI. The CDR3 DNA reads as TGTGCCAGCAGGGCACTAGCGAACACCTACGAGCAGTACTTC. It specifies CASRALANTYEQYF.

The chain has TRBV28 and TRBJ1-5; D is unclear. This CDR3 spans 11 amino acids. Germline CDR1 is MDHEN and CDR2 is SYDVKM. V was trimmed by 3 bases and J by 7 bases, leaving 4 bases between them. DNA for the CDR3: TGTGCCAGCAGTTTTCGGCAGCCCCAGCATTTT. It specifies CASSFRQPQHF.

The chain recombines TRBV3-1 (or the pseudogene TRBV3-2) with TRBJ2-2; TRBD1 aligns across 7 bases. V gave up 4 bases and J gave up 1 base; unmatched junction bases: 6. Germline V gene data show CDR1 as LGHDT and CDR2 as YNNKEL (reference sequence). The CDR3 length is 16 residues. CDR3 amino acids: CASSPPTGQNTGELFF. DNA for the CDR3: TGTGCCAGCAGCCCCCCGACAGGGCAGAACACCGGGGAGCTGTTTTTT.

As DNA, the CDR3 is TGTGCCAGCAGCTTGCCGGGTCTACCGGAGACCCAGTACTTC. It specifies CASSLPGLPETQYF. The chain carries TRBV5-6 and TRBJ2-5; D is uncertain. Germline V gene lookup returns CDR1 SGHDT and CDR2 YYEEEE. Trimming stripped 1 base from V and 5 bases from J, with 12 bases between. This CDR3 region has 14 residues. Full variable domain (outside the CDR3, taken from reference TRBV5-6 and TRBJ2-5): DAGVTQSPTHLIKTRGQQVTLRCSPKSGHDTVSWYQQALGQGPQFIFQYYEEEERQRGNFPDRFSGHQFPNYSSELNVNALLLGDSALYLCASSLPGLPETQYFGPGTRLLVL.

The chain links TRBV7-3 to TRBJ2-3; maybe TRBD2 (5 bases). The CDR3 consists of 16 residues. V was trimmed by 5 bases and J by 3 bases, leaving 18 bases between them. Germline V gene lookup returns CDR1 SGHTA and CDR2 FQGTGA. The CDR3 DNA is TGTGCCAGCAGCCTAGACTCGTCAGAGGGTACAGATACGCAGTATTTT. Amino acid sequence: CASSLDSSEGTDTQYF.

V gene TRBV9 combines with J gene TRBJ2-3; tentative D call: TRBD1 (5 bases). V gave up 4 bases and J gave up 0 bases, with 12 bases separating them. Germline CDR1 and CDR2: SGDLS and YYNGEE. The CDR3 spans 15 residues. CDR3 nucleotides: TGTGCCAGCAGCCCTTGGACAACTAGCACAGATACGCAGTATTTT. Its protein product is CASSPWTTSTDTQYF.

The chain links TRBV18 to TRBJ1-2; TRBD1 agrees at 9 bases. The CDR3 has 14 residues. V lost 6 bases and J lost 8; bases outside the gene matches: 10. Germline V CDR1 and CDR2: KGHSH, LQKENI. CDR3 bases: TGTGCCAGCTCCCTCGGACAGGGGCGAGCCGGCTACACCTTC. Its translation is CASSLGQGRAGYTF.

The rearrangement links TRBV5-1 to TRBJ1-6, with TRBD1 identical over 8 bases. The junction had 6 bases not matched to a gene; V was cut back by 0 bases and J by 7 bases. The CDR3 runs to 16 residues. Per the germline V gene, CDR1 is SGHRS and CDR2 is YFSETQ. CDR3 loop: CASSLDRTGRNSPLHF. The CDR3 bases are TGCGCCAGCAGCTTGGATCGGACAGGGAGGAATTCACCCCTCCACTTT.